Listed below are T cell receptor beta chains from one sample, sequenced in a study of blood T cell repertoires in COVID-19. Libraries were prepared by immunoSEQ multiplex PCR; TCRdb keeps only in-frame clonotypes and omits some of them. The sample holds around 100,000 clones, 80% to 90% seen once. Sample: peripheral blood. These receptors all come from a woman aged 50 to 65 with acute or convalescent COVID-19. Both conserved end residues are part of each CDR3. Each record gives: clone size, D gene, J gene, V gene, CDR3 DNA, CDR3 protein. The D gene is left open where the match is weak. Expanded clones get a size class; other rows say once, few or many, or leave the size out.

clone_size: .
d_call: .
j_call: TRBJ1-2
v_call: TRBV5-4
cdr3_nt: TGTGCCAGCAGCCCGACGGGGTCGGGCTATGGCTACACCTTC
cdr3_aa: CASSPTGSGYGYTF

clone_size: few
d_call: TRBD1
j_call: TRBJ1-5
v_call: TRBV7-8
cdr3_nt: TGTGCCAGCAGCTTGGAGCAGGGGGCTGTTAATCAGCCCCAGCATTTT
cdr3_aa: CASSLEQGAVNQPQHF

clone_size: .
d_call: TRBD1
j_call: TRBJ1-5
v_call: TRBV18
cdr3_nt: TGTGCCAGCTCATCCGGGACAGGGTCGCTCGGGCCCCAGCATTTT
cdr3_aa: CASSSGTGSLGPQHF

clone_size: .
d_call: .
j_call: TRBJ2-7
v_call: TRBV7-6
cdr3_nt: TGTGCCAGCAGCCCCCGCGGGGTCGAGCAGTACTTC
cdr3_aa: CASSPRGVEQYF

clone_size: once
d_call: .
j_call: TRBJ2-1
v_call: TRBV15
cdr3_nt: TGTGCCACCACGACAGGCTACAATGAGCAGTTCTTC
cdr3_aa: CATTTGYNEQFF

clone_size: .
d_call: .
j_call: TRBJ1-3
v_call: TRBV3-1/TRBV3-2
cdr3_nt: TGTGCCAGCAGCCAAGACGGTAATTCGGGAAACACCATATATTTT
cdr3_aa: CASSQDGNSGNTIYF

clone_size: .
d_call: .
j_call: TRBJ2-3
v_call: TRBV10-2
cdr3_nt: TGCGCCAGCAGTGAGTCAACTAACACAGATACGCAGTATTTT
cdr3_aa: CASSESTNTDTQYF

clone_size: .
d_call: TRBD1
j_call: TRBJ2-7
v_call: TRBV5-1
cdr3_nt: TGCGCCAGCAGCTTGGAGGGAAGGACAGGGGCCTTCGACGAGCAGTACTTC
cdr3_aa: CASSLEGRTGAFDEQYF

clone_size: .
d_call: .
j_call: TRBJ1-2
v_call: TRBV6-5
cdr3_nt: TGTGCCAGCAGTTATCGGGTCAATTATGGCTACACCTTC
cdr3_aa: CASSYRVNYGYTF

clone_size: .
d_call: TRBD1
j_call: TRBJ1-2
v_call: TRBV19
cdr3_nt: TGTGCCAGTAGTATCGAGGCAGGGGGGAAATCGACCTTC
cdr3_aa: CASSIEAGGKSTF

clone_size: .
d_call: TRBD1
j_call: TRBJ1-6
v_call: TRBV9
cdr3_nt: TGTGCCAGCAGCGGACAGGGACCCCTCCACTTT
cdr3_aa: CASSGQGPLHF

clone_size: once
d_call: TRBD1
j_call: TRBJ1-2
v_call: TRBV2
cdr3_nt: TGTGCCAGCAGTGTAAGGGGACAGGGCCCGGTGGAGGGCTACACCTTC
cdr3_aa: CASSVRGQGPVEGYTF

clone_size: .
d_call: TRBD1
j_call: TRBJ1-2
v_call: TRBV6-2/TRBV6-3
cdr3_nt: TGTGCCAGCAGTTACTGGACGGGACAGGGCGCCTATGGCTACACCTTC
cdr3_aa: CASSYWTGQGAYGYTF

clone_size: .
d_call: .
j_call: TRBJ1-2
v_call: TRBV28
cdr3_nt: TGTGCCAGCAGGGTCAGGGTAGAGGGCTACACCTTC
cdr3_aa: CASRVRVEGYTF

clone_size: .
d_call: .
j_call: TRBJ2-7
v_call: TRBV14
cdr3_nt: TGTGCCAGCAGCCAAGAGGTCGGCTCCTACGAGCAGTACTTC
cdr3_aa: CASSQEVGSYEQYF

clone_size: .
d_call: .
j_call: TRBJ2-7
v_call: TRBV19
cdr3_nt: TGTGCCAGTAGCCAGACATTTTACTACGAGCAGTACTTC
cdr3_aa: CASSQTFYYEQYF

clone_size: once
d_call: .
j_call: TRBJ1-1
v_call: TRBV9
cdr3_nt: TGTGCCAGCAGCGTAGGCGTCCAGGGCAAAGCTTTCTTT
cdr3_aa: CASSVGVQGKAFF

clone_size: .
d_call: .
j_call: TRBJ1-4
v_call: TRBV15
cdr3_nt: TGTGCCACCAGCAGAGATTTTGGGGCGTTGAGTGAAAAACTGTTTTTT
cdr3_aa: CATSRDFGALSEKLFF

clone_size: .
d_call: .
j_call: TRBJ1-1
v_call: TRBV7-3
cdr3_nt: TGTGCCAGCAGCTTAACAAGAACTGCTGAAGCTTTCTTT
cdr3_aa: CASSLTRTAEAFF

clone_size: .
d_call: TRBD1
j_call: TRBJ1-1
v_call: TRBV12-5
cdr3_nt: TGTGCTAGTGTTCTAAAGACAGGGGGGTTGAACACTGAAGCTTTCTTT
cdr3_aa: CASVLKTGGLNTEAFF

clone_size: .
d_call: TRBD2
j_call: TRBJ2-7
v_call: TRBV5-4
cdr3_nt: TGTGCCAGCAGCCTCACTCTAGCGGGGGAGCAGTACTTC
cdr3_aa: CASSLTLAGEQYF

clone_size: .
d_call: TRBD1
j_call: TRBJ1-2
v_call: TRBV28
cdr3_nt: TGTGCCAGCAGCTTCTCAGGGGGCGGTGGCTACACCTTC
cdr3_aa: CASSFSGGGGYTF

clone_size: .
d_call: .
j_call: TRBJ2-1
v_call: TRBV3-1/TRBV3-2
cdr3_nt: TGTGCCAGCAGCCAAGCAACTAGCAGGGCGTACAATGAGCAGTTCTTC
cdr3_aa: CASSQATSRAYNEQFF

clone_size: .
d_call: .
j_call: TRBJ1-5
v_call: TRBV2
cdr3_nt: TGTGCCAGCAGTGAAGAATCCGGGGTAAATCAGCCCCAGCATTTT
cdr3_aa: CASSEESGVNQPQHF

clone_size: once
d_call: TRBD1
j_call: TRBJ2-7
v_call: TRBV23-1
cdr3_nt: TGCGCCAGCAGTCAATGTGGGGTTTGGGACAGCTGCCTAGGTACCGAGCAGTACTTC
cdr3_aa: CASSQCGVWDSCLGTEQYF

clone_size: .
d_call: TRBD1
j_call: TRBJ2-7
v_call: TRBV27
cdr3_nt: TGTGCCAGCAGGGCGACAGGGACCTACGAGCAGTACTTC
cdr3_aa: CASRATGTYEQYF

clone_size: .
d_call: TRBD2
j_call: TRBJ2-3
v_call: TRBV7-9
cdr3_nt: TGTGCCAGCAGCACCGGACTAGCGGGAGTCACAGATACGCAGTATTTT
cdr3_aa: CASSTGLAGVTDTQYF

clone_size: .
d_call: .
j_call: TRBJ1-5
v_call: TRBV7-8
cdr3_nt: TGTGCCAGCAGCTTAGTGTTGGCCGGAGGGCGTCAGCCCCAGCATTTT
cdr3_aa: CASSLVLAGGRQPQHF

clone_size: .
d_call: .
j_call: TRBJ2-1
v_call: TRBV7-9
cdr3_nt: TGTGCCAGCAGCTTCTACGGACAGGGACTACACAATGAGCAGTTCTTC
cdr3_aa: CASSFYGQGLHNEQFF

clone_size: .
d_call: TRBD1
j_call: TRBJ2-5
v_call: TRBV7-2
cdr3_nt: TGTGCCAGCAGCCCCTGGACAGGAGAGACCCAGTACTTC
cdr3_aa: CASSPWTGETQYF

clone_size: .
d_call: TRBD1
j_call: TRBJ2-7
v_call: TRBV7-8
cdr3_nt: TGTGCCAGCAGCTTAGTAGACAGGGGGGCTTACGAGCAGTACTTC
cdr3_aa: CASSLVDRGAYEQYF

clone_size: .
d_call: .
j_call: TRBJ2-1
v_call: TRBV2
cdr3_nt: TGTGCCATCAGAAAAGCCGTCTCCTACAATGAGCAGTTCTTC
cdr3_aa: CAIRKAVSYNEQFF

clone_size: .
d_call: .
j_call: TRBJ1-1
v_call: TRBV30
cdr3_nt: TGTGCCTGGAGTGTAAAGGTCGGGGGGGTTAGCACTGAAGCTTTCTTT
cdr3_aa: CAWSVKVGGVSTEAFF

clone_size: .
d_call: .
j_call: TRBJ2-7
v_call: TRBV5-1
cdr3_nt: TGCGCCAGCAGCTTCGAACAGGGAAGCTCCTACGAGCAGTACTTC
cdr3_aa: CASSFEQGSSYEQYF

clone_size: .
d_call: TRBD2
j_call: TRBJ2-7
v_call: TRBV3-1/TRBV3-2
cdr3_nt: TGTGCCAGCAGCCAAGATATGGCTAGCGGGTCCTACGAGCAGTACTTC
cdr3_aa: CASSQDMASGSYEQYF

clone_size: .
d_call: .
j_call: TRBJ1-3
v_call: TRBV3-1/TRBV3-2
cdr3_nt: TGTGCCAGCAGCCTGAGTGTGGCTGGAAACACCATATATTTT
cdr3_aa: CASSLSVAGNTIYF

clone_size: .
d_call: .
j_call: TRBJ2-7
v_call: TRBV6-6
cdr3_nt: TGTGCCAGCAGTCGTGCACCCGTGACTAGGCCAACGTCCTACGAGCAGTACTTC
cdr3_aa: CASSRAPVTRPTSYEQYF

clone_size: .
d_call: .
j_call: TRBJ1-5
v_call: TRBV30
cdr3_nt: TGTGCCTGGAGTTCAGGGTTGTCCAATCAGCCCCAGCATTTT
cdr3_aa: CAWSSGLSNQPQHF

clone_size: .
d_call: TRBD2
j_call: TRBJ2-5
v_call: TRBV4-1
cdr3_nt: TGCGCCAGCAAAGCAGAGGGCCCGGGGGGGGAGACCCAGTACTTC
cdr3_aa: CASKAEGPGGETQYF

clone_size: .
d_call: .
j_call: TRBJ1-1
v_call: TRBV3-1/TRBV3-2
cdr3_nt: TGTGCCAGCAGCCAACTCCAAGACAGCTCTGAAGCTTTCTTT
cdr3_aa: CASSQLQDSSEAFF

clone_size: .
d_call: .
j_call: TRBJ2-7
v_call: TRBV5-5
cdr3_nt: TGTGCCAGCAGCCCGGACAGTGGACGCTCCTACGAGCAGTACTTC
cdr3_aa: CASSPDSGRSYEQYF

clone_size: .
d_call: .
j_call: TRBJ1-1
v_call: TRBV4-1
cdr3_nt: TGCGCCAGCAGCCGAGGCTTGGTGGACACTGAAGCTTTCTTT
cdr3_aa: CASSRGLVDTEAFF

clone_size: .
d_call: .
j_call: TRBJ1-6
v_call: TRBV2
cdr3_nt: TGTGCCAGCAGAACAGGGCTGAGTGGGTCACCCCTCCACTTT
cdr3_aa: CASRTGLSGSPLHF

clone_size: .
d_call: TRBD2
j_call: TRBJ2-1
v_call: TRBV6-5
cdr3_nt: TGTGCCAGCAGGGCTGGACTAGCGGGATTTAATGAGCAGTTCTTC
cdr3_aa: CASRAGLAGFNEQFF

clone_size: .
d_call: .
j_call: TRBJ2-5
v_call: TRBV19
cdr3_nt: TGTGCCAGTAGTCCCGGTTCGGAGACCCAGTACTTC
cdr3_aa: CASSPGSETQYF

clone_size: once
d_call: TRBD1
j_call: TRBJ1-6
v_call: TRBV9
cdr3_nt: TGTGCCAGCAGCGTTGGGACAGAGAATTCACCCCTCCACTTT
cdr3_aa: CASSVGTENSPLHF

clone_size: .
d_call: .
j_call: TRBJ1-2
v_call: TRBV28
cdr3_nt: TGTGCCAGCAGTTTGCTCGATGGGGGGGCGCGGGGCTATGGCTACACCTTC
cdr3_aa: CASSLLDGGARGYGYTF

clone_size: once
d_call: TRBD2
j_call: TRBJ2-5
v_call: TRBV27
cdr3_nt: TGTGCCAGCAGTTTGGGGAGGGCCCTTGAGACCCAGTACTTC
cdr3_aa: CASSLGRALETQYF

clone_size: .
d_call: TRBD1
j_call: TRBJ1-1
v_call: TRBV6-2/TRBV6-3
cdr3_nt: TGTGCCAGCAGTTTTTGGACAGGGGAAACTGAAGCTTTCTTT
cdr3_aa: CASSFWTGETEAFF

clone_size: .
d_call: .
j_call: TRBJ2-3
v_call: TRBV5-4
cdr3_nt: TGTGCCAGCAGGGTTTACGGGGATACGCAGTATTTT
cdr3_aa: CASRVYGDTQYF

clone_size: .
d_call: .
j_call: TRBJ1-1
v_call: TRBV2
cdr3_nt: TGTGCCAGCAGTGATCAGATGAACACTGAAGCTTTCTTT
cdr3_aa: CASSDQMNTEAFF

clone_size: .
d_call: .
j_call: TRBJ2-1
v_call: TRBV2
cdr3_nt: TGTGCCAGCCAGACAGGATCCTACAATGAGCAGTTCTTC
cdr3_aa: CASQTGSYNEQFF

clone_size: .
d_call: TRBD2
j_call: TRBJ2-2
v_call: TRBV5-1
cdr3_nt: TGCGCCAGCAGCCCTAGCCTAGCGGGGGCCGTTAACACCGGGGAGCTGTTTTTT
cdr3_aa: CASSPSLAGAVNTGELFF

clone_size: few
d_call: TRBD1
j_call: TRBJ1-1
v_call: TRBV19
cdr3_nt: TGTGCCAGCTTGGACAGGGGATACACTGAAGCTTTCTTT
cdr3_aa: CASLDRGYTEAFF

clone_size: .
d_call: .
j_call: TRBJ1-1
v_call: TRBV2
cdr3_nt: TGTGCCAGCAGGCTAGTACCGAACACTGAAGCTTTCTTT
cdr3_aa: CASRLVPNTEAFF

clone_size: .
d_call: TRBD1
j_call: TRBJ1-4
v_call: TRBV28
cdr3_nt: TGTGCCAGCAGCAAAAGACAGGGGAATGAAAAACTGTTTTTT
cdr3_aa: CASSKRQGNEKLFF

clone_size: few
d_call: .
j_call: TRBJ1-1
v_call: TRBV10-2
cdr3_nt: TGCGCCAGCAGCGACACGGAGGCTGAAGCTTTCTTT
cdr3_aa: CASSDTEAEAFF

clone_size: .
d_call: TRBD1
j_call: TRBJ1-5
v_call: TRBV28
cdr3_nt: TGTGCCAGCAGTTCCGGACAGGGGTCCTATCAGCCCCAGCATTTT
cdr3_aa: CASSSGQGSYQPQHF